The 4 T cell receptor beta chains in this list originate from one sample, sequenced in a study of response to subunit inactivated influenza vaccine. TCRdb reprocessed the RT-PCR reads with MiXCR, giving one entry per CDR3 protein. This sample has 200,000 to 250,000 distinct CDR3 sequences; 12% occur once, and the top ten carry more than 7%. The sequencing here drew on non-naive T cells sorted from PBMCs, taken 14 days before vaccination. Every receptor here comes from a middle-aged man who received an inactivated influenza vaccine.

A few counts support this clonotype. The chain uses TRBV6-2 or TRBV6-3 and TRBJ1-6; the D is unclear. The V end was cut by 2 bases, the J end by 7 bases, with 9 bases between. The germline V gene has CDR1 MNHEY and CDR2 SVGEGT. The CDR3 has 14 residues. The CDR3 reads CASSYGQTNSPLHF. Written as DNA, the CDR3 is TGTGCCAGCAGTTACGGTCAGACAAATTCACCCCTCCACTTT.

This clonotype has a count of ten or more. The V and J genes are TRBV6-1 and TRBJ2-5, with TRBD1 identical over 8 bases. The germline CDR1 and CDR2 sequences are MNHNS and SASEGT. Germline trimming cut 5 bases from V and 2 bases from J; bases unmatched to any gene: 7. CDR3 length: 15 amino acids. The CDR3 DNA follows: TGTGCCAGCAGTCGAAGACACAGGGGGCAAGAGACCCAGTACTTC. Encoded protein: CASSRRHRGQETQYF.

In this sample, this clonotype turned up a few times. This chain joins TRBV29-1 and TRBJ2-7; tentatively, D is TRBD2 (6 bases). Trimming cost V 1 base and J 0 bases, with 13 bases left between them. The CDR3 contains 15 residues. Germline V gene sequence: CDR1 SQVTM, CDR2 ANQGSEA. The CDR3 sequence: CSVEGLGESSYEQYF. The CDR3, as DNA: TGCAGCGTTGAAGGACTAGGGGAGAGCTCCTACGAGCAGTACTTC.

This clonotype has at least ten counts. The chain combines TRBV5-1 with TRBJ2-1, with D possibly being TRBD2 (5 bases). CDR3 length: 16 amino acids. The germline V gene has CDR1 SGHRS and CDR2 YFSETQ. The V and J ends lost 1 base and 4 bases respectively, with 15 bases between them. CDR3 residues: CASSLSGGRGYNEQFF. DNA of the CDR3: TGCGCCAGCAGCTTGAGCGGAGGTAGAGGGTACAATGAGCAGTTCTTC. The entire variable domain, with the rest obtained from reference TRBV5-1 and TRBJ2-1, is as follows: KAGVTQTPRYLIKTRGQQVTLSCSPISGHRSVSWYQQTPGQGLQFLFEYFSETQRNKGNFPGRFSGRQFSNSRSEMNVSTLELGDSALYLCASSLSGGRGYNEQFFGPGTRLTVL.